This TCR beta chain was captured by sequencing in a study of T cells after yellow fever vaccination. TCRdb reprocessed the 5' RACE reads via MiXCR and lists one record per CDR3 protein. The sample lists 25,000 to 30,000 distinct CDR3 sequences; 6% to 8% were seen once. V was clipped by 1 base and J by 2 bases, with 5 bases between them. Germline-derived CDR1 and CDR2 are SGHTA and FQGNSA. The CDR3 spans 13 residues. This clonotype was seen at least ten times. This receptor was identified in a man aged 25 to 40 who received the YFV17D yellow fever vaccine. The J gene is TRBJ1-2, the V gene TRBV7-2; no firm D call. This specimen consisted of PBMCs, either bulk or a sorted T-cell subset (CD4+, CD8+, memory, or dextramer-sorted; not recorded which), obtained on the day of the yellow fever booster vaccination. As DNA, the CDR3 is TGTGCCAGCAGCTTAGGACTAAACTATGGCTACACCTTC. Its protein is CASSLGLNYGYTF.